The 19 T cell receptor beta chains listed next were all sequenced from one sample in a study of tumor-infiltrating lymphocytes in primary liver carcinoma. Total RNA amounting to 500 ng was the source from which TCR beta cDNA was made with a constant-region primer. Slightly modified ARM-PCR, run as three nested multiplex PCR rounds, produced the TCR beta libraries. Rounds one and two of PCR, each of roughly 11 cycles, were primed with TRBV1-TRBV30 forward primers and a C-beta reverse primer. TCRdb processed the multiplex PCR reads anew with MiXCR; each CDR3 protein has one entry. The sample yields fewer than 400,000 distinct CDR3 sequences, 65% seen once. Germline DNA was extracted alongside blood RNA, which was obtained from unsorted whole blood. The sequencing sample was made of peripheral blood. The receptors come from a man in his forties or fifties with primary liver carcinoma and hepatitis B virus infection.

This clonotype was recorded many times. The chain is built from TRBV10-3 and TRBJ2-5, with no clear D. Trimming took 6 bases from V and 2 from J, leaving 10 bases between them. The CDR3 runs to 13 residues. CDR1 and CDR2 (germline): ENHRY, SYGVKD. The CDR3: CAISEPAQETQYF. The CDR3 DNA is TGTGCCATCAGCGAACCGGCTCAAGAGACCCAGTACTTC.

The chain has TRBV5-1 and TRBJ1-2, with unresolved D. The CDR3 loop spans 14 amino acids. Germline-derived CDR1 and CDR2 are SGHRS and YFSETQ. The V and J ends lost 9 bases and 7 bases respectively, with 22 bases between them. DNA for the CDR3: TGCGCCATGAGCCGTGATGGACCGACTAGTGGCTACACCTTC. Translating it yields CAMSRDGPTSGYTF.

Concerning this clonotype itself: A much bigger clone sits one base away, suggesting this may be a read error. The chain joins TRBV6-6 to TRBJ2-5, with 13 bases lining up with TRBD2. V lost 8 bases and J lost 4; bases outside the gene matches: 4. Germline V gene sequence: CDR1 MNHNY, CDR2 SVGAGI (reference sequence). The CDR3 is 14 amino acids. The CDR3 loop is CASHGLAGVETQYF. The CDR3 DNA reads as TGTGCCAGCCACGGACTAGCGGGAGTAGAGACCCAGTACTTC.

In regard to this clonotype: A read error may produce the germline difference seen at one junction end. V and J are TRBV29-1 and TRBJ2-6; D remains unclear. The CDR3 has 13 amino acids. CDR1 SQVTM and CDR2 ANQGSEA come from the germline V gene. The CDR3 is CSVAASEANVLTF. In DNA, the CDR3 is TGCAGCGTTGCAGCCTCTGAGGCCAACGTCCTGACTTTC.

This clonotype was found once. The junction shows a germline mismatch at one end, possibly a read error. The chain uses TRBV11-2 and TRBJ2-1; the D gene is possibly TRBD2 (6 bases). CDR3 length equals 13 residues. The germline gives CDR1 SGHAT, CDR2 FQNNGV. The DNA of the CDR3 is TGTTCCAGCAGCCTCCGGGAGTACAATGGGCAGTTCTTC. Residues: CSSSLREYNGQFF.

This clonotype was recorded many times. This sequence joins TRBV6-5 and TRBJ2-7; the match to TRBD2 covers 7 bases. Germline CDR1 reads MNHEY; CDR2 reads SVGAGI. The CDR3 runs to 18 residues. Unmatched junction bases numbered 16, after V lost 3 bases and J lost 2 bases. Written as DNA, the CDR3 is TGTGCCAGCAGTTATCAGGCTAGCGGAAAAACGGGGGCCTACGAGCAGTACTTC. This gives the protein CASSYQASGKTGAYEQYF.

The genes are TRBV5-1 and TRBJ2-5; D unresolved. Germline V lookup: CDR1 SGHRS, CDR2 YFSETQ. CDR3 size: 14 residues. V was trimmed by 0 bases and J by 1 base, leaving 7 bases between them. This chain's CDR3 is CASSLGMGQETQYF. The CDR3 DNA follows: TGCGCCAGCAGCTTGGGGATGGGCCAAGAGACCCAGTACTTC. Complete variable domain (other parts from reference TRBV5-1 and TRBJ2-5): KAGVTQTPRYLIKTRGQQVTLSCSPISGHRSVSWYQQTPGQGLQFLFEYFSETQRNKGNFPGRFSGRQFSNSRSEMNVSTLELGDSALYLCASSLGMGQETQYFGPGTRLLVL.

The V gene is TRBV5-4, the J gene TRBJ2-6; D perhaps matches TRBD1 (6 bases). Trimming shortened V by 4 bases and J by 0 bases, and 14 bases separated the two germline ends. CDR1 SGHNT and CDR2 YYREEE come from the germline V gene (reference sequence). The CDR3 has 17 residues. This CDR3 is CASSPIPTGSGANVLTF. The CDR3, as DNA: TGTGCCAGCAGCCCGATCCCGACAGGCTCTGGGGCCAACGTCCTGACTTTC.

This clonotype was detected many times. The V and J genes are TRBV12-3 or TRBV12-4 and TRBJ2-5, with TRBD2 matching over 9 bases. V lost 2 bases to trimming and J lost 4 bases; unmatched junction nucleotides: 5. This CDR3 is built from 15 residues. CDR3 sequence: CASSLPSGRTETQYF. The CDR3 DNA sequence: TGTGCCAGCAGTTTACCCAGCGGGAGGACAGAGACCCAGTACTTC.

A single count supports this clonotype. The rearrangement joins TRBV5-1 to TRBJ2-7, with 11 bases fitting TRBD1. Losses at the gene ends were 2 bases for V and 6 bases for J; bases not matched to a gene: 4. This CDR3 has 14 residues. Germline-derived CDR1 and CDR2 are SGHRS and YFSETQ. CDR3 DNA sequence: TGCGCCAGCAGCTTCGGACAGGGGGCGGTCGAGCAGTACTTC. Translation: CASSFGQGAVEQYF.

Notes on this clonotype: A junction boundary mismatches the germline segment, possibly from a read error. CDR3 amino acids: CTSSLLAGSTDTQYF. In DNA, the CDR3 is TGTACCAGCAGCTTACTAGCGGGCAGCACAGATACGCAGTATTTT. V gene TRBV11-2 combines with J gene TRBJ2-3; 9 nucleotides line up with TRBD2. Germline V gene data show CDR1 as SGHAT and CDR2 as FQNNGV. This CDR3 region has 15 residues.

The chain employs TRBV2 and TRBJ2-1, with a possible D match to TRBD2 (6 bases). The CDR3 sequence is 11 residues long. Germline-derived CDR1 and CDR2 are SNHLY and FYNNEI. V lost 4 bases and J lost 9, with 7 bases in between. CDR3 loop: CASSGRGEQFF. CDR3 in DNA: TGTGCCAGCAGTGGGAGGGGTGAGCAGTTCTTC.

A word on this clonotype: This may be a read error: a much more frequent sequence differs by one nucleotide. The rearrangement links TRBV5-4 to TRBJ2-7, with D tentatively TRBD1 or TRBD2 (5 bases each). V was clipped by 4 bases and J by 7 bases, with 15 bases between them. This CDR3 has 13 residues. CDR1 and CDR2 (germline): SGHNT, YYREEE (reference sequence). In DNA form, the CDR3 reads TGTGCCAGCAGCATGGAAGGGGCGGGTGAGCAGTACTTC. Its protein product is CASSMEGAGEQYF. Drawing the rest from reference TRBV5-4 and TRBJ2-7, the complete variable domain is ETGVTQSPTHLIKTRGQQVTLRCSSQSGHNTVSWYQQALGQGPQFIFQYYREEENGRGNFPPRFSGLQFPNYSSELNVNALELDDSALYLCASSMEGAGEQYFGPGTRLTVT.

At least ten counts were recorded for this clonotype. The chain uses TRBV12-3 or TRBV12-4 and TRBJ2-3; 7 bases align to TRBD2. This CDR3 is built from 12 residues. Germline trimming cut 9 bases from V and 8 bases from J; bases unmatched to any gene: 8. DNA for the CDR3: TGTGCCAGTGGGGTGCCGGGAGGTACGCAGTATTTT. Translating gives CASGVPGGTQYF.

V and J are TRBV4-2 and TRBJ2-1, with 8 positions matching TRBD2. Germline lookup yields CDR1 LGHNA and CDR2 YNFKEQ. This CDR3 comprises 17 residues. V shed 4 bases and J 9 bases; nucleotides not matched to a gene: 17. In DNA, the CDR3 is TGTGCCAGCAGCCCAGCAGCTGGTTCGGGAGGGGGAAGTGAGCAGTTCTTC. It is translated as CASSPAAGSGGGSEQFF.

In the case of this clonotype: The junction departs from the called germline gene at one end, perhaps through a read error. The chain is built from TRBV29-1 and TRBJ2-7; TRBD1 matches 7 bases. Per germline, CDR1 SQVTM and CDR2 ANQGSEA. There are 14 residues in the CDR3. CDR3 in DNA: TGCAGTGTCCCAGACAGGGTGGATCAGGCTGAGCAATACTTC. This translates into CSVPDRVDQAEQYF.

Points on this clonotype: The CDR3 does not close with the conserved phenylalanine or tryptophan, likely indicating a read error. It is unclear where the CDR3 begins or ends on the DNA, so no DNA is shown, and the CDR3 is as TCRdb lists it. The rearrangement links TRBV21-1 to TRBJ2-6; whether TRBD1, the table's D call, matches the DNA was not checked. TRBV21-1 is a pseudogene. A total of 18 residues make up the CDR3, ends included. CDR3 in amino acids: CASSRGQGVPSGANVLTI.

Notes on this clonotype: At one end the junction does not follow the germline gene, possibly because of a read error. The CDR3 is CSSSQVSGIGNDQFF. For the CDR3, the DNA is TGTTCCAGCAGTCAGGTGTCGGGGATTGGCAATGACCAGTTCTTC. The V and J genes are TRBV11-2 and TRBJ2-1; a weak D match, TRBD2 (5 bases). The CDR3 loop spans 15 amino acids. Germline CDR1 and CDR2: SGHAT and FQNNGV.

To note about this clonotype: Compared with germline, one end of the junction differs, possibly owing to a read error. This chain uses TRBV28 with TRBJ2-1, with D perhaps TRBD1 or TRBD2 (6 bases each). CDR3 length: 13 residues. CDR1 is MDHEN and CDR2 is SYDVKM in the germline V gene. DNA of the CDR3: TGTGCCAGCAGTCTCGGCGGGGACAATGAGAAGTTCTTC. Translation: CASSLGGDNEKFF.